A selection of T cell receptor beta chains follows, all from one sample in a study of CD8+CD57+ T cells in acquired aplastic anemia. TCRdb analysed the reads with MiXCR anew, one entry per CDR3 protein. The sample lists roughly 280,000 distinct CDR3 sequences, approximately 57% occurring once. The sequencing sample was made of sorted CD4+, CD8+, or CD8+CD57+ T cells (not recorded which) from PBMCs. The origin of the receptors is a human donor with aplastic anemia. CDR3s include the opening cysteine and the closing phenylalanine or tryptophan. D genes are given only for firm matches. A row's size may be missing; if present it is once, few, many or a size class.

TGTGCCATCAGGGAAAACACAGATACGCAGTATTTT | CAIRENTDTQYF | NA | NA | TRBJ2-3 | TRBV10-3
TGTGCCAGCAGTTACTCGAAGGGCGGGACAGAGAGACCTTACGAGCAGTACTTC | CASSYSKGGTERPYEQYF | NA | NA | TRBJ2-7 | TRBV2
TGTGCCAGCTCACCACCGACAGGGAACATGAACACTGAAGCTTTCTTT | CASSPPTGNMNTEAFF | TRBD1 | many | TRBJ1-1 | TRBV18
TGTGCCAGCGGTGGGGGGATGGATGAGCAGTTCTTC | CASGGGMDEQFF | NA | NA | TRBJ2-1 | TRBV2
TGCGCCAGCAGCTGGTCCGGGACAGGGTTCGGGGAGCTGTTTTTT | CASSWSGTGFGELFF | TRBD1 | few | TRBJ2-2 | TRBV5-1
TGCAGTGCTGAAGAAGGCGGAATGAACACTGAAGCTTTCTTT | CSAEEGGMNTEAFF | NA | NA | TRBJ1-1 | TRBV20-1
TGTGCCAGCAGTTCTGCGGGACTTCCCGCCTACGAGCAGTACTTC | CASSSAGLPAYEQYF | NA | many | TRBJ2-7 | TRBV6-5
TGCGCCAGCAGCCCGCGGGACTGGAACACTGAAGCTTTCTTT | CASSPRDWNTEAFF | NA | many | TRBJ1-1 | TRBV4-3
TGCAGTGCTAGAGACCCCCATGGGAGCGGCTATGGCTACACCTTC | CSARDPHGSGYGYTF | NA | NA | TRBJ1-2 | TRBV20-1
TGCAGTGCTAGACCGGCAGGGAGACCCTACGAGCAGTACTTC | CSARPAGRPYEQYF | NA | once | TRBJ2-7 | TRBV20-1
TGCGCCAGCGGGACTAGCGGGCCGGGGGAGCAGTACTTC | CASGTSGPGEQYF | TRBD2 | NA | TRBJ2-7 | TRBV5-1
TGTGCCAGCAGCTTGGGCCGAAACAATCAGCCCCAGCATTTT | CASSLGRNNQPQHF | NA | NA | TRBJ1-5 | TRBV5-6
TGCGCCAGCATTGAGGGGGTAAGAGGCTACACCTTC | CASIEGVRGYTF | NA | many | TRBJ1-2 | TRBV10-1
TGTGCCCGCAGCCCTTCCGGGACTAAGAAGTTCTTC | CARSPSGTKKFF | TRBD2 | NA | TRBJ2-1 | TRBV7-9
TGTGCCAGCAGTGGTTGGACGGGTGGGCCACCTGATTCACCCCTCCACTTT | CASSGWTGGPPDSPLHF | NA | few | TRBJ1-6 | TRBV25-1
TGTGCCAGCAGCGTCGGGGGGACTATGTCCCACGAGCAGCACTTC | CASSVGGTMSHEQHF | TRBD2 | NA | TRBJ2-7 | TRBV9
TGTGCCAGCAGCCAATCGTCACTAGGCGGCAATGAGCAGTTCTTC | CASSQSSLGGNEQFF | NA | once | TRBJ2-1 | TRBV7-9
TGTGCCACCAGTGATCCTAGCGGGAACGGTGAGACCCAGTACTTC | CATSDPSGNGETQYF | TRBD2 | NA | TRBJ2-5 | TRBV7-9
TGTGCCAGCAGCCCCGGGGGAGGGGCAGCGTACTTC | CASSPGGGAAYF | TRBD2 | few | TRBJ2-7 | TRBV7-9
TGTGCCGCGGGACAGTCGATCTATGAGCAGTTCTTC | CAAGQSIYEQFF | NA | NA | TRBJ2-1 | TRBV24-1
TGTGCCAGCAGCCCTGACAGGGGGCAGGAGGGCTACACCTTC | CASSPDRGQEGYTF | TRBD1 | NA | TRBJ1-2 | TRBV7-2
TGCAGCGTTGCGGGGACAGTGGGAGAGACCCAGTACTTC | CSVAGTVGETQYF | NA | few | TRBJ2-5 | TRBV20-1
TGCAGTGCCCAGGGGGGACTTCGGGCTTTCTTT | CSAQGGLRAFF | TRBD1 | NA | TRBJ1-1 | TRBV20-1
TGTGCCAGCAGTTCACAGGGGGGGAAATTCCCCCTCCACTTT | CASSSQGGKFPLHF | TRBD1 | NA | TRBJ1-6 | TRBV6-6
TGCGCCAGCAGCCAAGCTAGACAGGCGAACTATGGCTACACCTTC | CASSQARQANYGYTF | NA | NA | TRBJ1-2 | TRBV4-3
TGTGCCACCAGTGATGGAGTTGTAAGGGGCGGCAGAAGGTATTTT | CATSDGVVRGGRRYF | NA | NA | TRBJ2-3 | TRBV24-1